This TCR beta chain was obtained from a study of shared clonotypes between healthy human individuals. Overall study results and limits: Naive CD4 clonotype sharing across a handful of donors was 4.5% to 6%.

On sorted subsets, replicate PCRs used approximately 190 ng DNA, or around 30,000 T cell genomes. Repertoires were generated with immunoSEQ multiplex PCR, while TCRdb's copy carries only in-frame clones and drops some. Altogether roughly 2,300,000 clones are present, under 95% being singletons, with the ten largest covering 0.37%. In the case of this clone: As yet, its antigen is unknown.

With 2 bases clipped from V and 2 bases from J, the junction kept 3 bases outside the gene matches. CDR1 SGHAT and CDR2 FQNNGV come from the germline V gene. The CDR3 has 15 amino acids. J is TRBJ2-7 and V is TRBV11-2; the match to TRBD2 covers 10 bases. The specimen was naive CD4+ T cells from PBMCs. Described subset: CD45RA+ positively selected. The sequence came from a man in his late teens or twenties in good health. Some clones in this sample may be carry-over from other donors' samples. The CDR3 here is CASSLLAGAPYEQYF. The DNA of the CDR3 is TGTGCCAGCAGCTTACTAGCGGGAGCCCCCTACGAGCAGTACTTC. Drawing the rest from reference TRBV11-2 and TRBJ2-7, the complete variable domain is EAGVAQSPRYKIIEKRQSVAFWCNPISGHATLYWYQQILGQGPKLLIQFQNNGVVDDSQLPKDRFSAERLKGVDSTLKIQPAKLEDSAVYLCASSLLAGAPYEQYFGPGTRLTVT.